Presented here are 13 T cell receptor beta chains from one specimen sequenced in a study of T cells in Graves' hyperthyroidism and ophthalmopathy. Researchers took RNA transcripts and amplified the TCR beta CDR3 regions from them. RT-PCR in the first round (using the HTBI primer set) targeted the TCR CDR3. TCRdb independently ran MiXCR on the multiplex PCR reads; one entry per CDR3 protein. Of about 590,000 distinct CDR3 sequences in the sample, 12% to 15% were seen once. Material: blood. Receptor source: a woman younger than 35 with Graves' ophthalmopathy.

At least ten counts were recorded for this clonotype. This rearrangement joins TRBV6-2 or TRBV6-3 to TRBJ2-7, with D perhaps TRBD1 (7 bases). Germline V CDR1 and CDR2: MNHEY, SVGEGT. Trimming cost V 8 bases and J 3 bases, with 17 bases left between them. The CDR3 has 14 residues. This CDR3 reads CASFHRQGGYEQYF. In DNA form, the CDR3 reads TGTGCCAGCTTCCATCGGCAGGGGGGCTACGAGCAGTACTTC.

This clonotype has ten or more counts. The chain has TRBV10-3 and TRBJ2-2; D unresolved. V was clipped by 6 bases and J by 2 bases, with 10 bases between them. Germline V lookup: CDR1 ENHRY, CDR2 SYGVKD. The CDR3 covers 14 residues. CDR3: CAISRTDNTGELFF. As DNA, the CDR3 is TGTGCCATCAGCCGGACGGATAACACCGGGGAGCTGTTTTTT.

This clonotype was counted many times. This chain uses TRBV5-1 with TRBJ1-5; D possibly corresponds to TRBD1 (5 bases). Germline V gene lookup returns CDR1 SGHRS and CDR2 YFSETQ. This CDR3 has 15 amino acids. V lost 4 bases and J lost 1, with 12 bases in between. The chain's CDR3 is CASSASGGSNQPQHF. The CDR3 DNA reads TGCGCCAGCAGCGCCTCGGGGGGGAGCAATCAGCCCCAGCATTTT.

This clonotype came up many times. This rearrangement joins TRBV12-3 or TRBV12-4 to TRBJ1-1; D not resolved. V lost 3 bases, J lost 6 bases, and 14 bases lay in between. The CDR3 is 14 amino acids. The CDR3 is CASSFYGVLAEAFF. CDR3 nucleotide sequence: TGTGCCAGCAGTTTTTACGGGGTTCTTGCTGAAGCTTTCTTT.

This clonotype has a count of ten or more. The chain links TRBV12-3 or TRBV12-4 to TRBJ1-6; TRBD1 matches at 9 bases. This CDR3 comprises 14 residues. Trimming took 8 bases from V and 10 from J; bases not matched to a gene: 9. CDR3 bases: TGTGCCAGCGGCAACACAGGGGGCTGGTCACCCCTCCACTTT. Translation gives CASGNTGGWSPLHF.

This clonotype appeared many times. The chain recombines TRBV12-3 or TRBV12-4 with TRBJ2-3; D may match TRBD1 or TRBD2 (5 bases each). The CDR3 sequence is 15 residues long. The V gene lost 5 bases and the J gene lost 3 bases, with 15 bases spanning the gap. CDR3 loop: CASSPTWGRTDTQYF. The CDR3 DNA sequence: TGTGCCAGCAGTCCGACTTGGGGGAGAACAGATACGCAGTATTTT.

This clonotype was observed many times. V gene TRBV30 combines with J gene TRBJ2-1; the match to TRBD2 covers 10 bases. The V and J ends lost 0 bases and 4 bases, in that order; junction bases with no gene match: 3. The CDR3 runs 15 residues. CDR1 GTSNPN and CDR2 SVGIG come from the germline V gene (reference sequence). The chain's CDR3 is CAWSVGTSEYNEQFF. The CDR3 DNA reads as TGTGCCTGGAGTGTCGGGACTAGCGAGTACAATGAGCAGTTCTTC. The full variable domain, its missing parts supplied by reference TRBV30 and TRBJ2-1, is SQTIHQWPATLVQPVGSPLSLECTVEGTSNPNLYWYRQAAGRGLQLLFYSVGIGQISSEVPQNLSASRPQDRQFILSSKKLLLSDSGFYLCAWSVGTSEYNEQFFGPGTRLTVL.

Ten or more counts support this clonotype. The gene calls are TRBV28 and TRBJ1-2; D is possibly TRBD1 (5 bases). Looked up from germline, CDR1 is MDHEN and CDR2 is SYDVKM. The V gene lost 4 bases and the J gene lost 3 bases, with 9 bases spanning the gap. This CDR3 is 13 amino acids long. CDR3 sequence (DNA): TGTGCCAGCAGTTCCCGGACATACTATGGCTACACCTTC. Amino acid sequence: CASSSRTYYGYTF.

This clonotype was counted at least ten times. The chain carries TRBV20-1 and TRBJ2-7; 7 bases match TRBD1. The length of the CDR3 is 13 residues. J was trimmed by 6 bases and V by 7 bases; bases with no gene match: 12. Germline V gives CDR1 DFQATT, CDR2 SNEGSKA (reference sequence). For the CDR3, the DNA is TGCAGTGTACACGGCGGACAGGCGGTCGAGCAGTACTTC. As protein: CSVHGGQAVEQYF.

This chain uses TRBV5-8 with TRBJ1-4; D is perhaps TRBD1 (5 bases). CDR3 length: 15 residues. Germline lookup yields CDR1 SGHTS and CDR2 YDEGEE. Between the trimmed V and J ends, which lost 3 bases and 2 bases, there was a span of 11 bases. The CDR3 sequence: CASSWGLVTNEKLFF. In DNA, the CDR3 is TGTGCCAGCAGCTGGGGACTTGTGACTAATGAAAAACTGTTTTTT. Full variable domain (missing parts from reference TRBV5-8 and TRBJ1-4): EAGVTQSPTHLIKTRGQQATLRCSPISGHTSVYWYQQALGLGLQFLLWYDEGEERNRGNFPPRFSGRQFPNYSSELNVNALELEDSALYLCASSWGLVTNEKLFFGSGTQLSVL.

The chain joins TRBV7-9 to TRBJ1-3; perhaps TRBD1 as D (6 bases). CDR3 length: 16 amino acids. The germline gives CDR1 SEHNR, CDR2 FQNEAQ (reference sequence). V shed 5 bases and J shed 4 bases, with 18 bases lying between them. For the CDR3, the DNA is TGTGCCAGCAGCCAGGGGACGGACGGGTTCGGAAACACCATATATTTT. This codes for CASSQGTDGFGNTIYF.

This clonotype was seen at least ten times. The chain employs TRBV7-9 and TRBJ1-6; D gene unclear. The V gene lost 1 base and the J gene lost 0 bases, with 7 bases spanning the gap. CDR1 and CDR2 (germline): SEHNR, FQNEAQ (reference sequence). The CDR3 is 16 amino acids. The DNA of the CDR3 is TGTGCCAGCAGCTTAGTAGAAAGCTCCTATAATTCACCCCTCCACTTT. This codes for CASSLVESSYNSPLHF.

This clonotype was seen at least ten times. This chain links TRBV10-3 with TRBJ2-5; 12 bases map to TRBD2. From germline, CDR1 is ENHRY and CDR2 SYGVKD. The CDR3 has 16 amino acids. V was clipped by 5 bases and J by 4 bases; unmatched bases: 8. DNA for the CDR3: TGTGCCATCAGTCCAAGGACTAGCGGGACCGGAGAGACCCAGTACTTC. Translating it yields CAISPRTSGTGETQYF.